This T cell receptor (beta chain) was found in a study of blood T cell repertoires in COVID-19. On the study more broadly: Sources were T cells, B-cell-depleted T cells, or PBMCs; the material itself was cDNA or gDNA.

Only in-frame clones appear in the TCRdb table, and some are missing; sequencing was by immunoSEQ multiplex PCR. The sample yields more than 250,000 clones, 85% to 90% seen once. The Seattle patients, enrolled during active infection, were followed longitudinally. V gave up 5 bases and J gave up 2 bases, with 16 bases separating them. Germline lookup yields CDR1 MNHEY and CDR2 SMNVEV (reference sequence). The CDR3 is 15 amino acids. The sequence was collected from a woman aged 45-65 years with COVID-19, enrolled during active disease. V is TRBV27 and J is TRBJ2-7, with D tentatively TRBD2 (6 bases). Sample: peripheral blood. The CDR3 region has the DNA TGTGCCAGCAGTGGGGGACTTACAAGTCCCTACGAGCAGTACTTC. It encodes CASSGGLTSPYEQYF.